Listed here are 10 T cell receptor beta chains from one sample, sequenced in a study of monozygotic twins with inflammatory bowel disease. TCRdb reprocessed the 5' RACE reads and reports one entry per CDR3 protein, with no DNA. With 300,000 to 350,000 distinct CDR3 sequences in the sample, the ten largest clones hold 2% to 2.5%. The material sequenced was blood. These receptors all stem from a human donor with ulcerative colitis or Crohn's disease, or a healthy co-twin of an affected twin (not recorded which).

The chain links TRBV12-3 or TRBV12-4 to TRBJ2-7; there is no DNA to check the TCRdb D call of TRBD1. This CDR3 comprises 13 residues. The CDR3 region is CASRTGASDEQYF.

The J gene is TRBJ1-5, the V gene TRBV28; TCRdb picks TRBD1, but there is no DNA to check that call. There are 14 residues in the CDR3. CDR1 MDHEN and CDR2 SYDVKM come from the germline V gene. The CDR3 spells CASGPDRVRQPQHF.

This chain links TRBV6-5 with TRBJ1-5; the TRBD1 assignment by TCRdb is unverifiable without DNA. This CDR3 region has 15 residues. Germline CDR1 and CDR2: MNHEY and SVGAGI. The CDR3 here is CASSYSLGGNQPQHF.

The chain is built from TRBV12-3 or TRBV12-4 and TRBJ2-1. The CDR3 extends over 12 amino acids. CDR3 loop: CASSLAANKQFF.

V gene TRBV11-2 combines with J gene TRBJ2-1; TCRdb's D call, TRBD2, is unchecked because there is no DNA. The CDR3 is made up of 16 amino acids. The germline V gene encodes CDR1 SGHAT and CDR2 FQNNGV. The CDR3 is CASSRRLADTYNEQFF.

The CDR3 sequence is CASSYGAANTEAFF. The chain is built from TRBV6-2 or TRBV6-3 and TRBJ1-1; TCRdb lists TRBD1, though no DNA is available to test this call. Germline assignment: CDR1 MNHEY and CDR2 SVGEGT. The CDR3 spans 14 residues.

The chain joins TRBV27 to TRBJ2-2. This CDR3 is built from 13 residues. CDR1 and CDR2 (germline): MNHEY, SMNVEV (reference sequence). CDR3 region: CASSFQGFGELFF.

The CDR3 is CASTQGSYEQYF. The chain combines TRBV28 with TRBJ2-7; no DNA is available, so the TRBD1 call from TCRdb remains unchecked. Germline CDR1 is MDHEN and CDR2 is SYDVKM. This CDR3 has 12 amino acids.

The chain links TRBV6-4 to TRBJ2-2. CDR1 and CDR2 (germline): MRHNA, SNTAGT. This CDR3 is 14 amino acids long. CDR3 residues: CASSSVGDTGELFF.

The chain has TRBV5-1 and TRBJ1-1; the TCRdb D gene call, TRBD1, has no DNA to confirm it. CDR1 and CDR2 (germline): SGHRS, YFSETQ. The CDR3 loop spans 15 amino acids. The CDR3 protein is CASSLGGVVATEAFF. The full variable domain, in which reference TRBV5-1 and TRBJ1-1 provide the parts outside the CDR3, is KAGVTQTPRYLIKTRGQQVTLSCSPISGHRSVSWYQQTPGQGLQFLFEYFSETQRNKGNFPGRFSGRQFSNSRSEMNVSTLELGDSALYLCASSLGGVVATEAFFGQGTRLTVV.